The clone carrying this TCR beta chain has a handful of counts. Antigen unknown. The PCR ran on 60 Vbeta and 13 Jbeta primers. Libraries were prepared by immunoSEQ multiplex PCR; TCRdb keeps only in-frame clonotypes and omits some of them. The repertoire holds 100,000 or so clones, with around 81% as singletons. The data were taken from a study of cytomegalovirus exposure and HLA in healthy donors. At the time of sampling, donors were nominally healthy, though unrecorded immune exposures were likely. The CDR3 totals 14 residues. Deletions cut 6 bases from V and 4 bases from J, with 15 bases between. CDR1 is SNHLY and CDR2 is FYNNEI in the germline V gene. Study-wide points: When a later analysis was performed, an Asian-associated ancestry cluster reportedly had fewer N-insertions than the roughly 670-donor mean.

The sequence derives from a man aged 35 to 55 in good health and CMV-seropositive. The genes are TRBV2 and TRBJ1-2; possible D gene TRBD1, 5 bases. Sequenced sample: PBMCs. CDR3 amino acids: CASSREGRAYGYTF. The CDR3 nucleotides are TGTGCCAGCAGCAGGGAGGGGCGAGCCTATGGCTACACCTTC.